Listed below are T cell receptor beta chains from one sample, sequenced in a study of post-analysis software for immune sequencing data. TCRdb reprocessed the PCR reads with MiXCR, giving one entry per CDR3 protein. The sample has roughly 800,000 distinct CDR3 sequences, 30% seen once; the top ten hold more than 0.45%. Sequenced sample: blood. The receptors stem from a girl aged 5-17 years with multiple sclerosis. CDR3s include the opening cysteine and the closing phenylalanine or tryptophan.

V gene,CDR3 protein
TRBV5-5,CASSLGDRGTEKWGYTF
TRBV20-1,CSASTQPGAGDTQYF
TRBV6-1,CASSPGTTPYGTDTQYF
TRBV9,CASSRGQGVSYEQYF
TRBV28,CASSRELGEQYF
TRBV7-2,CASSLRKAFETQYF
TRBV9,CASSAQGYEQFF
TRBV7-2,CASSLVSAGTDTQYF
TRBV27,CASSSQTGPVQFF
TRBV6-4,CASSPGFYNEQFF
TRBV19,CATSPGGSLPGYTF
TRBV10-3,CAISESSDRLYGYTF
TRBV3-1,CASSPLRLGVTYNEQFF
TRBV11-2,CASSLNGIEAFF
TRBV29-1,CSADAAVNTEAFF
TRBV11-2,CASRGVGPRNEQFF
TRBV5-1,CASSGLTNEQYF
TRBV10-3,CAITQPQGEQFF
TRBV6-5,CASSSGGNFPYGYTF
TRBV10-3,CAITPSLAPPYNEQFF
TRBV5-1,CASSGVRWDEAFF
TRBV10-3,CAISDFGGGSYNEQFF
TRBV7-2,CASSLGAGGGADTQYF
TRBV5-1,CASKEPPYNEQFF
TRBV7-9,CASSSDSLSSYEQYF
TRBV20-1,CSAPPGSSYNEQYF
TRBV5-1,CASSSGQPYSYNEQFF
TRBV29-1,CSVSSGTGGGGYTF
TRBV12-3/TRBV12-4,CASSLRQGSEAFF
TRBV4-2,CASSQDTAQYGELFF
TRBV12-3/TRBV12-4,CASSENRITGELFF
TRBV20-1,CSALGQPEAFF
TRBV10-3,CAIHGTGGTDTQYF
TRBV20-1,CSARDHDNSPLHF
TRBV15,CATSRDSGLLSYNEQFF
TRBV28,CASSLRTGFPPYNEQFF
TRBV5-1,CASSPGRRGDIQYF
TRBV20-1,CSAYSADRETQYF
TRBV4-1,CASSHRTGVNTEAFF
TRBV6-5,CASSYTPGQFYEQYF
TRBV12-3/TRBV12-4,CASSSGGAVTGELFF
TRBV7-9,CASSLSVAGVSTDTQYF
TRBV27,CASSLRTGERVSTEAFF
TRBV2,CASSRQGATEAFF
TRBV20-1,CSARPGGEKLFF
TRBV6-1,CAGRPLAGGTDTQYF
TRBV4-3,CASSRFWGGQETQYF
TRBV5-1,CASSLGLAGGFSYEQYF
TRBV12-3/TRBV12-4,CASSLTGSTGYTF
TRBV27,CASSYHPRRGYYGYTF
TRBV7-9,CASSLAGRQDEQYF
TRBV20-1,CSAQGTGVSTNEKLFF
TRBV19,CASSISRGIQPQHF
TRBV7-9,CASSPKEGVPYEQYF
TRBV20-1,CSARELADYEQYF